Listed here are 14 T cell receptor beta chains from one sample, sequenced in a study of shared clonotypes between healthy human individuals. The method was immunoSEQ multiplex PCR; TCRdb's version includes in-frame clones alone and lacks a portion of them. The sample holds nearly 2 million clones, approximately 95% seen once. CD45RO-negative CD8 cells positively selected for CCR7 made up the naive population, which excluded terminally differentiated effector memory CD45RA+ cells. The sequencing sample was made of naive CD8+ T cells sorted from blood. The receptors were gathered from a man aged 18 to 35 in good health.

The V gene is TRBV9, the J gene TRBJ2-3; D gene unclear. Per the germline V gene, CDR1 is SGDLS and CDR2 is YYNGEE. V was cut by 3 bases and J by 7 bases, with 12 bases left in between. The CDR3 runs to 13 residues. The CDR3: CASSEVDSNTQYF. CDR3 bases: TGTGCCAGCAGCGAGGTGGATTCAAATACGCAGTATTTT.

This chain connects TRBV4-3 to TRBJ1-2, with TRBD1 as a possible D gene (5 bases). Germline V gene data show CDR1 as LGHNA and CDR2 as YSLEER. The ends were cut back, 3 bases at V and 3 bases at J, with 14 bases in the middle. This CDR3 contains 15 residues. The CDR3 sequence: CASSHSRGMDYGYTF. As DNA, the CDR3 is TGCGCCAGCAGCCACAGTCGGGGGATGGACTATGGCTACACCTTC.

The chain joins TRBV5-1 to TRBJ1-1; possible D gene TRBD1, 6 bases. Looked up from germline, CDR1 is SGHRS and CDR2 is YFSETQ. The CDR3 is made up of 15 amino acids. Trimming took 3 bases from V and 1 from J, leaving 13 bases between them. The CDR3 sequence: CASSYRAESNTEAFF. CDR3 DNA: TGCGCCAGCAGCTACAGGGCCGAGTCGAACACTGAAGCTTTCTTT.

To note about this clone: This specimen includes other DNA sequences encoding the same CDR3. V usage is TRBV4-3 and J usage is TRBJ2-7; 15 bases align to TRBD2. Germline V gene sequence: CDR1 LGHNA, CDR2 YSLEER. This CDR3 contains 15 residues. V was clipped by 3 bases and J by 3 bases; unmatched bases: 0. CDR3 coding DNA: TGCGCCAGCAGCCAGGGACTAGCGGGAGGCTACGAGCAGTACTTC. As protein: CASSQGLAGGYEQYF.

CDR3 protein: CAWSVLMGGLTDTQYF. The CDR3 DNA is TGTGCCTGGAGTGTACTAATGGGGGGCCTTACAGATACGCAGTATTTT. This chain connects TRBV30 to TRBJ2-3; D could derive from TRBD1 or TRBD2 (6 bases each). The CDR3 is 16 residues long. Germline V gene lookup returns CDR1 GTSNPN and CDR2 SVGIG (reference sequence). V was shortened by 0 bases and J by 3 bases, with 16 bases between the two germline ends.

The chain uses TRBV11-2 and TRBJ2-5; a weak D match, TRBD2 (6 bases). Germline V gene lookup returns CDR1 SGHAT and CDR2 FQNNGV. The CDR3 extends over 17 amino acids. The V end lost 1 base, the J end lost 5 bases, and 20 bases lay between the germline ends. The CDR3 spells CASSLGEAGGVWETQYF. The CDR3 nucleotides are TGTGCCAGCAGCTTAGGAGAGGCTGGCGGGGTTTGGGAGACCCAGTACTTC.

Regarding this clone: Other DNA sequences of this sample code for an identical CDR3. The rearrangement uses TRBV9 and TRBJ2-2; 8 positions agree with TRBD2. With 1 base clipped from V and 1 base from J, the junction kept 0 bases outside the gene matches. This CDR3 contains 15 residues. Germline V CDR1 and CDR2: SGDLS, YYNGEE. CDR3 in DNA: TGTGCCAGCAGCGTACTAGCGGGGAACACCGGGGAGCTGTTTTTT. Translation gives CASSVLAGNTGELFF.

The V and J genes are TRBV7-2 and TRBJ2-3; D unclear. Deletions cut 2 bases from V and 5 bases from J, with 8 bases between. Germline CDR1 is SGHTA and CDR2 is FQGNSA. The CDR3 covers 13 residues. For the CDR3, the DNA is TGTGCCAGCAGCTTACTGCCTGTAGATACGCAGTATTTT. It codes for CASSLLPVDTQYF.

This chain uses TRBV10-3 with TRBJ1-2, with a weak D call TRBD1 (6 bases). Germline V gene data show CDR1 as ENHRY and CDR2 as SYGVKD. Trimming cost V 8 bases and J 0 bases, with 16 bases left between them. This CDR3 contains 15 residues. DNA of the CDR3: TGTGCCATCTCGGACAGCGAGTTGGCTAACTATGGCTACACCTTC. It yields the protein CAISDSELANYGYTF.

In DNA form, the CDR3 reads TGTGCCAGCAGCATCTCCGGGACCATTGGGAATGAGCAGTTCTTC. This translates into CASSISGTIGNEQFF. The V and J genes are TRBV9 and TRBJ2-1; the D call may be TRBD1 or TRBD2 (5 bases each). The CDR3 covers 15 residues. Between the trimmed V and J ends, which lost 4 bases and 7 bases, there was a span of 18 bases. Germline V gene data show CDR1 as SGDLS and CDR2 as YYNGEE.

CDR3 sequence: CASSSDRGPIGYTF. CDR3 DNA: TGTGCCAGCAGTTCTGACAGGGGGCCAATAGGCTACACCTTC. The chain joins TRBV5-4 to TRBJ1-2, with TRBD1 matching 10 bases. Germline V gene data show CDR1 as SGHNT and CDR2 as YYREEE (reference sequence). V gave up 5 bases and J gave up 8 bases; unmatched junction bases: 9. There are 14 residues in the CDR3.

The CDR3 sequence: CASGLVGAINTEAFF. In nucleotides, the CDR3 is TGTGCTAGTGGTTTGGTAGGGGCGATAAACACTGAAGCTTTCTTT. The rearrangement joins TRBV12-5 to TRBJ1-1; D is perhaps TRBD1 (5 bases). Looked up from germline, CDR1 is LGHNT and CDR2 is FRNRAP. This CDR3 is built from 15 residues. The V and J ends lost 0 bases and 2 bases respectively, with 10 bases between them. The variable domain in full, with the rest retrieved from reference TRBV12-5 and TRBJ1-1, is DARVTQTPRHKVTEMGQEVTMRCQPILGHNTVFWYRQTMMQGLELLAYFRNRAPLDDSGMPKDRFSAEMPDATLATLKIQPSEPRDSAVYFCASGLVGAINTEAFFGQGTRLTVV.

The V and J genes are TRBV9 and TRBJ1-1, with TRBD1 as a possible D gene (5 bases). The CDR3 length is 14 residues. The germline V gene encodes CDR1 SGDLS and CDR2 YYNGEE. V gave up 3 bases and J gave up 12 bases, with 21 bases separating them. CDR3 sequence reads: CASSANGVLEGPFF. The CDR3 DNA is TGTGCCAGCAGCGCGAACGGGGTCCTGGAGGGGCCTTTCTTT.

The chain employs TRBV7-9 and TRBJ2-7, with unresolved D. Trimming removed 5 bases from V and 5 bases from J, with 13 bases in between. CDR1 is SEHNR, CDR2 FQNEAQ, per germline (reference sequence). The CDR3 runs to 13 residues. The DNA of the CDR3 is TGTGCCAGCAGCACCGGGTCAAGCCACGAGCAGTACTTC. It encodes CASSTGSSHEQYF.